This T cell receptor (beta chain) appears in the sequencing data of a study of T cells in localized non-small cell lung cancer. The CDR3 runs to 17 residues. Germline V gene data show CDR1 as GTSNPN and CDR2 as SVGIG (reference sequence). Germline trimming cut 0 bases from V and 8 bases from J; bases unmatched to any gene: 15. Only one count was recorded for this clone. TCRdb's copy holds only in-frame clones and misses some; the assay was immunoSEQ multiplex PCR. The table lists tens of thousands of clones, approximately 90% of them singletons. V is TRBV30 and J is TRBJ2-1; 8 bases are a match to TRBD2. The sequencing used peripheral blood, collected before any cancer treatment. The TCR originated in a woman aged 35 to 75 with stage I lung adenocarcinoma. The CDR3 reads CAWSVPPGSGRFYEQFF. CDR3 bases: TGTGCCTGGAGTGTACCCCCTGGGAGCGGGAGATTCTATGAGCAGTTCTTC.